The entry below describes one TCR beta chain. This clonotype was seen a handful of times. It lacks a known antigen. Base-call qualities are not available, and no considerably larger clone is one nucleotide away. The sample is drawn from a study of T cell repertoires in cytomegalovirus infection (dated by TCRdb to the late 2010s). Turning to the overall study: Donor HLA type was relevant to the analysis, as public TCR beta signatures indicated carriage of CMV infection together with the matching HLA type. Overall study outcomes, separate from this receptor: In the ex vivo response, HLA-C-restricted CMV-specific TCR beta clonotypes were dominant, and in two of eight donors the single most frequent clonotype came from this HLA-C-restricted group. Carriers of CMV infection plus the relevant HLA type were discriminated by the cumulative frequency of public TCR beta family members in the study cohort and in an independent approximately 360-donor cohort.

Sequencer: Illumina HiSeq 1500. TCRdb passed the public sequencing reads through fastp at Q25 and MiXCR, retaining productive beta sequences. Each CDR3 protein appears once, grouped with its most common genes and DNA. The sample table holds some 390,000 distinct CDR3 sequences, of which about a sixth were seen once. The ten largest make up 8.7% of the sample. The germline V gene (reference sequence) gives CDR1 as LNHDA and CDR2 as SQIVND. Trimming costs V 3 bases and J 9 bases, and their ends lie 15 bases apart. The CDR3 numbers 14 residues from cysteine through phenylalanine. CDR3 DNA only is kept here, 42 bases in frame from base 1.

Recombination linked TRBV19 to TRBJ2-1; the D gene assignment is ambiguous. Sequenced: PBMCs. This TCR came from a human donor in good health (CMV status not recorded). Some clones in this sample may be carry-over from other donors' samples. The CDR3 loop reads CASSISDGSGEQFF. The bases read TGTGCCAGTAGTATTTCGGACGGCTCAGGTGAGCAGTTCTTC.